The 27 T cell receptor beta chains in this list originate from one sample, sequenced in a study of T cells in Graves' hyperthyroidism and ophthalmopathy. Regions amplified from RNA transcripts were the TCR beta CDR3 regions. HTBI primers were the set used in a first-round RT-PCR of the TCR CDR3. In TCRdb, the multiplex PCR reads were re-called with MiXCR into one record per CDR3 protein. Of 550,000 to 700,000 distinct CDR3 sequences listed, around 46% are singletons. Material for sequencing was peripheral blood or thyroid tissue (not recorded which). The source of these receptors is an adult woman with Graves' disease, either hyperthyroidism or ophthalmopathy (not recorded which).

Worth noting for this clonotype: A much larger clone is a single base away; this may be a read error. This rearrangement joins TRBV7-3 to TRBJ2-7, with D perhaps TRBD1 (5 bases). The V and J ends lost 5 bases and 5 bases respectively, with 19 bases between them. CDR1 SGHTA and CDR2 FQGTGA come from the germline V gene. This CDR3 region has 15 residues. The CDR3 spells CASSPTDSFPHEQYF. In nucleotides, the CDR3 is TGTGCCAGCAGCCCGACAGATTCATTCCCCCACGAGCAGTACTTC.

Ten or more counts support this clonotype. The rearrangement uses TRBV28 and TRBJ2-7; D gene ambiguous. The CDR3 consists of 15 residues. Between the trimmed V and J ends, which lost 7 bases and 6 bases, there was a span of 22 bases. Germline CDR1 MDHEN, CDR2 SYDVKM. The DNA for the CDR3 is TGTGCCAGCACCTTGCGGTCCCCAATAAGGCGCGAGCAGTACTTC. The encoded protein is CASTLRSPIRREQYF.

V usage is TRBV28 and J usage is TRBJ2-7; the match to TRBD2 covers 7 bases. From germline, CDR1 is MDHEN and CDR2 SYDVKM. CDR3 size: 15 residues. V was pared by 2 bases and J by 6 bases, with 10 bases of the junction left unmatched. CDR3 residues: CASSLMGRGDFEQYF. The CDR3 DNA reads TGTGCCAGCAGTTTAATGGGTCGGGGGGACTTCGAGCAGTACTTC.

Ten or more counts support this clonotype. The chain links TRBV11-2 to TRBJ1-2; the D is unclear. The CDR3 loop spans 13 amino acids. Trimming shortened V by 5 bases and J by 4 bases, and 11 bases separated the two germline ends. The V gene's germline CDR1 is SGHAT and CDR2 FQNNGV. The CDR3 here is CASSHDGIYGYTF. The CDR3 nucleotides are TGTGCCAGCAGCCACGACGGTATCTATGGCTACACCTTC.

The chain has TRBV7-7 and TRBJ2-2; D not certain. Trimming stripped 0 bases from V and 11 bases from J, with 10 bases between. The CDR3 consists of 13 residues. Germline CDR1 reads SSHAT; CDR2 reads FNYEAQ (reference sequence). CDR3 nucleotide sequence: TGTGCCAGCAGCTTAGCGGGTCCGATAGAGCTGTTTTTT. This translates into CASSLAGPIELFF.

The chain joins TRBV2 to TRBJ2-5; a possible D gene is TRBD1 (6 bases). The CDR3 consists of 15 residues. Germline V lookup: CDR1 SNHLY, CDR2 FYNNEI. Between the trimmed V and J ends, which lost 8 bases and 1 base, there was a span of 17 bases. The CDR3 loop is CASGPGQGIQETQYF. The CDR3 nucleotides read TGTGCCAGCGGACCGGGACAAGGGATCCAAGAGACCCAGTACTTC.

V and J are TRBV29-1 and TRBJ2-7; D perhaps matches TRBD1 (5 bases). The CDR3 length is 13 residues. From germline, CDR1 is SQVTM and CDR2 ANQGSEA. Trimming cost V 2 bases and J 4 bases, with 12 bases left between them. DNA for the CDR3: TGCAGCGTTGAAAGGGGAAACCCTTACGAGCAGTACTTC. Amino acid sequence: CSVERGNPYEQYF.

This clonotype was counted at least ten times. The V and J genes are TRBV2 and TRBJ1-1; unclear D gene. The V end was cut by 1 base, the J end by 5 bases, with 14 bases between. Germline loops: CDR1 SNHLY, CDR2 FYNNEI. There are 15 residues in the CDR3. CDR3 DNA sequence: TGTGCCAGCAGTGAAGATCTAGGGTCTCAAACTGAAGCTTTCTTT. It specifies CASSEDLGSQTEAFF.

This clonotype was seen at least ten times. V is TRBV19 and J is TRBJ2-7; 8 positions match TRBD1. CDR1 and CDR2 (germline): LNHDA, SQIVND (reference sequence). The CDR3 contains 16 residues. The V gene end was trimmed by 5 bases and the J gene end by 2 bases; junction bases not matched to a gene: 11. In DNA, the CDR3 is TGTGCCAGTAGTGAGGTCGGGACAGGCAGAACCTACGAGCAGTACTTC. Protein: CASSEVGTGRTYEQYF.

This clonotype was picked up a small number of times. The chain recombines TRBV28 with TRBJ2-7; D is perhaps TRBD1 (5 bases). Germline-derived CDR1 and CDR2 are MDHEN and SYDVKM. This CDR3 has 13 amino acids. The V gene lost 6 bases and the J gene lost 2 bases, with 11 bases spanning the gap. In DNA form, the CDR3 reads TGTGCCAGCAGAGGGGTGGGAACCTACGAGCAGTACTTC. It translates to CASRGVGTYEQYF.

This clonotype has only one observation. The V gene is TRBV7-2, the J gene TRBJ1-3, with D maybe TRBD1 (5 bases). CDR3 length: 14 amino acids. Trimming left V 5 bases short and J 2 bases short, with 10 bases between. Germline-derived CDR1 and CDR2 are SGHTA and FQGNSA. CDR3 protein: CASSLLTAGNTIYF. DNA for the CDR3: TGTGCCAGCAGCCTTCTGACAGCTGGAAACACCATATATTTT.

V gene TRBV20-1 combines with J gene TRBJ1-6; TRBD1 is a possible D gene (5 bases). Between the trimmed V and J ends, which lost 1 base and 9 bases, there was a span of 10 bases. The CDR3 has 13 residues. CDR1 DFQATT and CDR2 SNEGSKA come from the germline V gene (reference sequence). The DNA for the CDR3 is TGCAGTGCTAGAGCACAGGAATCTTCACCCCTCCACTTT. Encoded protein: CSARAQESSPLHF.

In this sample, this clonotype turned up once. The chain employs TRBV4-1 and TRBJ1-1; TRBD1 agrees at 10 bases. Trimming at V came to 0 bases and at J to 5 bases, leaving 3 bases not matched to a gene. This CDR3 has 15 residues. The germline gives CDR1 MGHRA, CDR2 YSYEKL. The CDR3 here is CASSQDGQGGTEAFF. The CDR3 DNA follows: TGCGCCAGCAGCCAAGATGGACAGGGGGGAACTGAAGCTTTCTTT.

About this clonotype: This could be a read error, since a much larger clone is one nucleotide away. The V gene is TRBV6-1, the J gene TRBJ1-1; 9 bases are shared with TRBD1. There are 13 residues in the CDR3. CDR1 is MNHNS, CDR2 SASEGT, per germline. Written as DNA, the CDR3 is TGTGTCGCCTCGGACAGGGGAAACACTGAAGCTTTCTTT. This translates into CVASDRGNTEAFF.

The rearrangement uses TRBV28 and TRBJ2-7; 7 bases align to TRBD2. From germline, CDR1 is MDHEN and CDR2 SYDVKM. V was clipped by 2 bases and J by 5 bases; unmatched bases: 6. The CDR3 has 14 amino acids. CDR3 amino acids: CASSLAGDSHEQYF. The CDR3 DNA reads TGTGCCAGCAGTTTAGCGGGAGACTCACACGAGCAGTACTTC.

The V call is TRBV28, the J call TRBJ1-5; D is perhaps TRBD1 (5 bases). Trimming removed 4 bases from V and 5 bases from J, with 9 bases in between. The CDR3 is 13 amino acids. CDR1 MDHEN and CDR2 SYDVKM come from the germline V gene. The CDR3 coding sequence is TGTGCCAGCAGTTGGTGGGGGGATCAGCCCCAGCATTTT. It specifies CASSWWGDQPQHF.

This clonotype was observed many times. The V call is TRBV11-1, the J call TRBJ1-5; no clear D gene. Germline V gives CDR1 SGHAT, CDR2 FQDESV (reference sequence). V was pared by 7 bases and J by 7 bases, with 8 bases between. The CDR3 totals 11 residues. CDR3 protein: CASIIGQPQHF. The CDR3 DNA follows: TGTGCCAGCATCATAGGACAGCCCCAGCATTTT.

This clonotype was counted ten times or more. The chain has TRBV27 and TRBJ1-5; TRBD1 is a possible D gene (5 bases). CDR3 length: 14 amino acids. The germline V and J ends were trimmed by 2 bases and 5 bases, with 10 bases remaining between them. The germline V gene has CDR1 MNHEY and CDR2 SMNVEV (reference sequence). The DNA of the CDR3 is TGTGCCAGCAGTTTAAGGGGATACGATCAGCCCCAGCATTTT. Translation: CASSLRGYDQPQHF.

The chain joins TRBV3-1 to TRBJ2-7, with a possible D match to TRBD1 (6 bases). This CDR3 spans 15 amino acids. The germline V gene encodes CDR1 LGHDT and CDR2 YNNKEL (reference sequence). V was cut by 0 bases and J by 2 bases, with 11 bases left in between. The CDR3 bases are TGTGCCAGCAGCCAAGATCCAGGGGCTGCCTACGAGCAGTACTTC. Encoded protein: CASSQDPGAAYEQYF.

This rearrangement joins TRBV10-3 to TRBJ2-3; 8 bases agree with TRBD1. Germline CDR1 ENHRY, CDR2 SYGVKD. The length of the CDR3 is 16 residues. V shed 3 bases, J shed 2 bases, and the junction held 7 bases outside the gene matches. CDR3 sequence (DNA): TGTGCCATCAGTGAACCCTGGACAGGGAACACAGATACGCAGTATTTT. It specifies CAISEPWTGNTDTQYF.

The rearrangement links TRBV6-5 to TRBJ2-5; the match to TRBD2 covers 9 bases. V was pared by 0 bases and J by 6 bases, with 8 bases of the junction left unmatched. CDR1 and CDR2 from the germline V gene are MNHEY and SVGAGI. The CDR3 runs 16 residues. CDR3 residues: CASSYSWSGRLKTQYF. For the CDR3, the DNA is TGTGCCAGCAGTTACTCTTGGAGCGGGAGGCTGAAGACCCAGTACTTC.

This clonotype has at least ten counts. The chain carries TRBV5-8 and TRBJ1-1; D may be TRBD1 (6 bases). Trimming removed 0 bases from V and 10 bases from J, with 13 bases in between. Germline values: CDR1 SGHTS, CDR2 YDEGEE. The CDR3 sequence is 13 residues long. As DNA, the CDR3 is TGTGCCAGCAGCTTGGTCGAAGGGGGGGGAGCTTTCTTT. This translates into CASSLVEGGGAFF.

This clonotype occurred many times. V is TRBV3-1 and J is TRBJ1-5; D uncertain. V lost 5 bases, J lost 3 bases, and 14 bases lay in between. CDR1 LGHDT and CDR2 YNNKEL come from the germline V gene (reference sequence). The CDR3 totals 15 residues. As DNA, the CDR3 is TGTGCCAGCAGCTCCGGGATTCTTCTCAATCAGCCCCAGCATTTT. It yields the protein CASSSGILLNQPQHF.

Concerning this clonotype: The CDR3 does not end in the conserved phenylalanine or tryptophan, so this is likely a read error. This chain joins TRBV25-1 and TRBJ1-6; D remains ambiguous. V lost 4 bases and J lost 9, with 19 bases in between. Germline V gene data show CDR1 as MGHDK and CDR2 as SYGVNS. The CDR3 contains 16 residues. CDR3 protein: CASSGTTLWVFSPLHL. CDR3 DNA: TGTGCCAGCAGTGGAACGACCCTCTGGGTTTTTTCACCCCTCCACCTT.

The V and J genes are TRBV5-1 and TRBJ1-1; 10 bases match TRBD1. Germline V gene lookup returns CDR1 SGHRS and CDR2 YFSETQ. There are 12 residues in the CDR3. V was clipped by 6 bases and J by 11 bases; unmatched bases: 7. CDR3 DNA sequence: TGCGCCAGCACCCAGACAGGGGGCGACGCTTTCTTT. The encoded protein is CASTQTGGDAFF.

The V gene is TRBV15, the J gene TRBJ1-1; no clear D gene. Germline V gene lookup returns CDR1 LNHNV and CDR2 YYDKDF (reference sequence). The ends were cut back, 3 bases at V and 3 bases at J, with 17 bases in the middle. The CDR3 is 16 amino acids. The CDR3 protein is CATSSLPGTMDTEAFF. In DNA form, the CDR3 reads TGTGCCACCAGCAGCTTACCGGGAACGATGGACACTGAAGCTTTCTTT.

This clonotype was seen many times. V usage is TRBV7-9 and J usage is TRBJ2-2, with 10 bases fitting TRBD1. This CDR3 region has 19 residues. Germline CDR1 is SEHNR and CDR2 is FQNEAQ (reference sequence). V lost 5 bases to trimming and J lost 0 bases; unmatched junction nucleotides: 12. The CDR3 region has the DNA TGTGCCAGCAGCCCTAGCTCCCGGGACAGGGGCACGAACACCGGGGAGCTGTTTTTT. Translation gives CASSPSSRDRGTNTGELFF.